This T cell receptor beta chain was documented in a study of shared clonotypes between healthy human individuals. Across the whole study: Sampling drew on donors who were two women and a few men aged 18 to 49.

Note on this clone: The antigen remains undetermined.

Germline V lookup: CDR1 SGHVS, CDR2 FQNEAQ. This CDR3 is built from 13 residues. V lost 4 bases and J lost 3, with 10 bases in between. A deep-level run was used for the assay. The data were produced by immunoSEQ multiplex PCR, yet TCRdb's version contains in-frame clones alone and is incomplete. The sample has some 2.1 million clones; 85% to 95% are singletons. Study findings and constraints: Around 5% was the fraction of naive CD4 clonotypes found shared across a handful of donors. Although depth was large, rarefaction showed that sequencing of the sorted subsets was incomplete.

This TCR was sampled from a young man in good health. Sequencing input: naive CD4+ T cells sorted from blood. Subset here: CD45RA+ positively selected. The chain joins TRBV7-8 to TRBJ2-7; no definite D call. For the CDR3, the DNA is TGTGCCAGCAGCTCGACGGGCCACTACGAGCAGTACTTC. Its protein is CASSSTGHYEQYF.